What follows is one T cell receptor beta chain and its context. Its antigen is as yet unknown. This specimen comes from a study of radiation and T cells in renal cell carcinoma. Study results and caveats: Compared with controls, irradiated tumors had more, larger dominant CDR3 motifs. Pretreatment tumor biopsies were lacking, so baseline clonotypes are unknown. In blood, top tumor clones expanded by 2 weeks, shrinking by 4.

Some clones are missing from TCRdb's copy, which holds only in-frame ones; the method was immunoSEQ multiplex PCR. The sample yields 9,400 or so clones, around 53% seen once. Between the trimmed V and J ends, which lost 0 bases and 7 bases, there was a span of 5 bases. Germline V CDR1 and CDR2: SGDLS, YYNGEE. This CDR3 has 12 amino acids. Treatment described: 15 Gy SBRT to primary tumor, nephrectomy 4 weeks later. Nephrectomy followed 15 Gy stereotactic body radiation by 4 weeks. This chain joins TRBV9 and TRBJ2-1; possibly TRBD2 for D (5 bases). The origin of this receptor is a man aged 55 to 70 with renal cell carcinoma. This sample comprised tumor tissue, obtained from a patient whose treatment included radiotherapy and nephrectomy. The CDR3 is CASSVGENEQFF. CDR3 bases: TGTGCCAGCAGCGTAGGGGAGAATGAGCAGTTCTTC.